Each of the 9 T cell receptor beta chains below was sequenced from the same sample in a study of human versus mouse CDR3 diversity and MHC coevolution. The assay was immunoSEQ multiplex PCR, and TCRdb's table has in-frame clones only and misses some. The table includes roughly 80,000 clones, just under 95% detected once. Sequenced input: naive CD4+ T cells from blood. As for subset: CD45RO-negative CD62L-positive naive CD4 T cells. The source of these receptors is a person between 25 and 70 years old in good health.

The V and J genes are TRBV27 and TRBJ2-7; TRBD2 might be the D (5 bases). Between the trimmed V and J ends, which lost 3 bases and 2 bases, there was a span of 11 bases. The CDR3 has 14 residues. Looked up from germline, CDR1 is MNHEY and CDR2 is SMNVEV (reference sequence). CDR3 amino acids: CASSLTTGTYEQYF. CDR3 nucleotides: TGTGCCAGCAGTTTGACGACCGGGACCTACGAGCAGTACTTC.

The chain links TRBV7-8 to TRBJ1-6, with TRBD1 matching over 10 bases. Germline assignment: CDR1 SGHVS and CDR2 FQNEAQ. The length of the CDR3 is 17 residues. The V gene end was trimmed by 1 base and the J gene end by 7 bases; junction bases not matched to a gene: 7. Written as DNA, the CDR3 is TGTGCCAGCAGCTTAGGGAAGGCGGGACAGGGGAATTCACCCCTCCACTTT. It translates to CASSLGKAGQGNSPLHF.

This rearrangement joins TRBV6-4 to TRBJ1-1; D unclear. In germline, CDR1 is MRHNA, CDR2 SNTAGT. V lost 5 bases and J lost 4, with 14 bases in between. CDR3 length: 14 amino acids. The CDR3 reads CASSPEAVGTEAFF. The CDR3 nucleotides are TGTGCCAGCAGTCCAGAGGCAGTCGGCACTGAAGCTTTCTTT.

DNA of the CDR3: TGTGCCAGCAGGAGGACTAGCGGCTCCTACGAGCAGTACTTC. Translated, it gives CASRRTSGSYEQYF. V gene TRBV7-9 combines with J gene TRBJ2-7, with 10 positions matching TRBD2. The CDR3 has 14 amino acids. The germline V gene has CDR1 SEHNR and CDR2 FQNEAQ (reference sequence). V dropped 6 bases and J dropped 0; count of bases not matched to a gene: 2.

V gene TRBV28 combines with J gene TRBJ2-3, with D possibly being TRBD2 (6 bases). Trimming cost V 4 bases and J 0 bases, with 17 bases left between them. Germline V CDR1 and CDR2: MDHEN, SYDVKM. The CDR3 length is 17 residues. Here the CDR3 DNA reads TGTGCCAGCAGTTCGCCCCTTTTTGGGACTAGCACAGATACGCAGTATTTT. It codes for CASSSPLFGTSTDTQYF.

V is TRBV4-1 and J is TRBJ1-2; no definite D call. CDR3 length: 18 amino acids. Germline CDR1 reads MGHRA; CDR2 reads YSYEKL. Trimming took 1 base from V and 7 from J, leaving 25 bases between them. CDR3 bases: TGCGCCAGCAGCCAAGTATCGGCGGGGTCTTTCACTATACGTGGCTACACCTTC. This encodes CASSQVSAGSFTIRGYTF.

The chain combines TRBV2 with TRBJ1-2; unclear D gene. CDR3 length: 12 residues. Trimming pared 7 bases from V and 4 bases from J, leaving 10 bases between. Looked up from germline, CDR1 is SNHLY and CDR2 is FYNNEI. The CDR3 region is CASTVSLYGYTF. In nucleotides, the CDR3 is TGTGCCAGCACGGTGAGCCTCTATGGCTACACCTTC. Combining the CDR3 with reference TRBV2 and TRBJ1-2 gives the whole variable domain EPEVTQTPSHQVTQMGQEVILRCVPISNHLYFYWYRQILGQKVEFLVSFYNNEISEKSEIFDDQFSVERPDGSNFTLKIRSTKLEDSAMYFCASTVSLYGYTFGSGTRLTVV.

This chain uses TRBV5-4 with TRBJ2-3; 8 bases align to TRBD2. CDR1 is SGHNT and CDR2 is YYREEE in the germline V gene (reference sequence). With 4 bases clipped from V and 3 bases from J, the junction kept 16 bases outside the gene matches. The CDR3 runs to 18 residues. CDR3 loop: CASSRGGASGVVTDTQYF. The CDR3 DNA follows: TGTGCCAGCAGCCGGGGGGGGGCCAGCGGGGTAGTTACAGATACGCAGTATTTT.

The rearrangement uses TRBV5-1 and TRBJ2-1; 7 positions match TRBD1. From germline, CDR1 is SGHRS and CDR2 YFSETQ. The ends lost 0 bases at V and 3 bases at J; junction bases unmatched: 3. CDR3 size: 15 residues. In DNA, the CDR3 is TGCGCCAGCAGCTTGGTTGCAGGGGGCTACAATGAGCAGTTCTTC. This translates into CASSLVAGGYNEQFF.